This T cell receptor beta chain comes out of a study of regulatory dendritic cells for organ transplantation. Points from the study as a whole: Naive CD4+ and CD8+ repertoires were highly diverse; memory CD8+ was most oligoclonal.

Remarks on this clone: Its antigen is unidentified.

Clones were read by immunoSEQ multiplex PCR, and TCRdb kept only the in-frame ones, dropping some. The sample contains 35,000 to 45,000 clones, under 95% of which appear only once. The CDR3 covers 16 residues. V lost 4 bases, J lost 4 bases, and 9 bases stayed unmatched. The germline V gene has CDR1 SGHTS and CDR2 YDEGEE. This clonotype originated in a human donor in good health. The rearrangement joins TRBV5-8 to TRBJ2-3; 10 nucleotides line up with TRBD2. Input material: naive CD8+ T cells from blood. Subset: CD45RA+ naive T cells. DNA for the CDR3: TGTGCCAGCAGCGCCCCACTAGCGGGGATCCCAGATACGCAGTATTTT. Its protein product is CASSAPLAGIPDTQYF.